Listed below are T cell receptor beta chains from one sample, sequenced in a study of blood T cells in healthy people across ages. In TCRdb, the 5' RACE reads were re-called with MiXCR into one record per CDR3 protein. Of 650,000 to 800,000 distinct CDR3 sequences listed, 40% to 65% are singletons. Material: blood. The receptors derive from a woman of 80 years or more in good health. The CDR3 runs from the conserved cysteine through the conserved F or W. Each record gives: clone size, V gene, J gene, D gene, CDR3 protein, CDR3 DNA. The D gene is left open where the match is weak. Some rows mark clone size as missing; the rest say once, few, many or name a class of expanded clone.

many,TRBV5-6,TRBJ2-4,TRBD1,CASSLLDRGNIQYF,TGTGCCAGCAGCTTGTTGGACAGGGGGAACATTCAGTACTTC
NA,TRBV20-1,TRBJ2-3,TRBD2,CSATSRGRGWDTQYF,TGCAGTGCAACATCCCGCGGGAGGGGGTGGGATACGCAGTATTTT
NA,TRBV6-5,TRBJ1-2,NA,CASSFGADPYGYTF,TGTGCCAGCAGTTTCGGGGCAGACCCCTATGGCTACACCTTC
few,TRBV20-1,TRBJ1-5,NA,CSASRGLGVIPQHF,TGCAGTGCTAGTCGGGGGCTGGGGGTAATTCCCCAGCATTTT
NA,TRBV20-1,TRBJ2-7,TRBD1,CSASRTGVFNEQYF,TGCAGTGCTAGTAGGACAGGGGTTTTCAATGAGCAGTACTTC
many,TRBV6-5,TRBJ2-3,NA,CASSFRGTSTDTQYF,TGTGCCAGCAGTTTCCGGGGAACTAGCACAGATACGCAGTATTTT
NA,TRBV7-9,TRBJ2-1,TRBD1,CASSSDRDLYNEQFF,TGTGCCAGCAGTTCCGACAGGGACCTCTACAATGAGCAGTTCTTC
once,TRBV20-1,TRBJ2-5,TRBD1,CSARVPGGTETQYF,TGCAGTGCTAGAGTGCCAGGGGGTACAGAGACCCAGTACTTC
NA,TRBV12-3/TRBV12-4,TRBJ2-7,TRBD1,CASTGGSSYEQYF,TGTGCCAGCACAGGGGGCAGCTCCTACGAGCAGTACTTC
NA,TRBV5-1,TRBJ2-1,NA,CASSLVLGSYNEQFF,TGCGCCAGCAGCTTGGTTTTGGGATCCTACAATGAGCAGTTCTTC
NA,TRBV5-1,TRBJ2-5,TRBD2,CASSLVGGDQETQYF,TGCGCCAGCAGCTTGGTGGGGGGGGATCAAGAGACCCAGTACTTC
NA,TRBV14,TRBJ2-7,TRBD1,CASSQDGTGLTYEQYF,TGTGCCAGCAGCCAAGACGGGACAGGCCTTACCTACGAGCAGTACTTC
few,TRBV2,TRBJ1-1,TRBD1,CASSAGTGDTEAFF,TGTGCCAGCAGTGCCGGGACAGGGGATACTGAAGCTTTCTTT
many,TRBV10-3,TRBJ2-3,NA,CAISIGGGSTDTQYF,TGTGCCATCAGCATAGGGGGGGGGAGCACAGATACGCAGTATTTT
NA,TRBV4-2,TRBJ2-5,TRBD2,CASSQVPSSGTETQYF,TGTGCCAGCAGCCAAGTCCCGTCTAGCGGGACGGAGACCCAGTACTTC
NA,TRBV4-1,TRBJ1-2,NA,CASSQAEDSSADYGYTF,TGCGCCAGCAGCCAAGCAGAAGACTCTTCCGCTGACTATGGCTACACCTTC
many,TRBV10-3,TRBJ2-7,NA,CATKMSLDSYEQYF,TGTGCCACCAAGATGTCTCTGGACTCCTACGAGCAGTACTTC
few,TRBV30,TRBJ1-5,NA,CAWKRTDSNNQPQHF,TGTGCCTGGAAGAGGACGGATAGTAACAATCAGCCCCAGCATTTT
NA,TRBV27,TRBJ2-1,NA,CASSLERRPYNEQFF,TGTGCCAGCAGTTTAGAGCGGAGACCCTACAATGAGCAGTTCTTC
NA,TRBV5-1,TRBJ2-1,NA,CASSPDGNEQFF,TGCGCCAGCAGTCCAGACGGTAATGAGCAGTTCTTC
NA,TRBV4-2,TRBJ2-5,TRBD2,CASSQAGGPRREQYF,TGTGCCAGCAGCCAAGCGGGGGGGCCGAGGCGTGAGCAGTACTTC
NA,TRBV5-1,TRBJ1-1,NA,CASKEPNTEAFF,TGCGCCAGCAAAGAACCGAACACTGAAGCTTTCTTT
NA,TRBV5-1,TRBJ2-2,TRBD2,CASSFASGRDTGELFF,TGCGCCAGCAGCTTTGCTAGCGGGAGAGACACCGGGGAGCTGTTTTTT
NA,TRBV20-1,TRBJ2-5,NA,CSASEPRNQETQYF,TGCAGTGCTAGTGAACCGAGGAACCAAGAGACCCAGTACTTC
many,TRBV10-3,TRBJ1-2,NA,CAISEVKGDGYGYTF,TGTGCCATCAGTGAGGTTAAAGGGGATGGGTATGGCTACACCTTC
NA,TRBV7-2,TRBJ2-7,NA,CASSVERDYEQYF,TGTGCCAGCAGCGTTGAGAGGGACTACGAGCAGTACTTC
NA,TRBV7-9,TRBJ1-5,NA,CASGSHSNQPQHF,TGTGCCAGCGGATCGCACAGTAATCAGCCCCAGCATTTT
NA,TRBV11-1,TRBJ2-2,TRBD2,CASSLVGSGSSRGELFF,TGTGCCAGCAGCTTAGTTGGTAGCGGGAGTAGCCGCGGGGAGCTGTTTTTT
few,TRBV7-9,TRBJ1-4,NA,CASSFVRGIDEKLFF,TGTGCCAGCAGCTTCGTCCGGGGAATTGATGAAAAACTGTTTTTT
many,TRBV28,TRBJ2-7,NA,CASSLQGYEQYF,TGTGCCAGCAGTTTACAGGGCTACGAGCAGTACTTC
many,TRBV6-1,TRBJ2-1,NA,CASSEMAEQFF,TGTGCCAGCAGTGAAATGGCAGAGCAGTTCTTC
NA,TRBV10-3,TRBJ1-3,TRBD1,CAIRPGTDLHTIYF,TGTGCCATCAGACCCGGGACAGACCTACACACCATATATTTT
NA,TRBV4-3,TRBJ2-3,NA,CASSQEWGQDTQYF,TGCGCCAGCAGCCAAGAGTGGGGGCAAGATACGCAGTATTTT
NA,TRBV6-6,TRBJ1-1,NA,CASSYSSGTVGTEAFF,TGTGCCAGCAGTTACTCCTCCGGGACCGTGGGCACTGAAGCTTTCTTT
many,TRBV12-3/TRBV12-4,TRBJ2-3,NA,CASSSRDSTDTQYF,TGTGCCAGCAGTAGCCGAGACAGCACAGATACGCAGTATTTT
many,TRBV10-3,TRBJ2-3,TRBD2,CAISRGGGSTDTQYF,TGTGCCATCTCCCGGGGGGGCGGGAGTACAGATACGCAGTATTTT
NA,TRBV20-1,TRBJ1-2,TRBD1,CSARKTGDRDYGYTF,TGCAGTGCTAGGAAGACTGGGGACAGGGACTATGGCTACACCTTC
NA,TRBV27,TRBJ2-7,TRBD2,CASSSRDYRSDEQYF,TGTGCCAGCAGTTCCCGGGACTACCGATCGGATGAGCAGTACTTC
NA,TRBV7-9,TRBJ2-5,TRBD1,CASSFPGTVQETQYF,TGTGCCAGCAGCTTCCCCGGGACAGTACAAGAGACCCAGTACTTC
NA,TRBV7-2,TRBJ2-1,TRBD2,CAGSFGGGPALEQFF,TGTGCCGGCAGCTTCGGCGGGGGGCCGGCTCTTGAGCAGTTCTTC
few,TRBV6-1,TRBJ2-4,NA,CATNARLGGAKNIQYF,TGTGCCACAAATGCGAGGTTGGGGGGAGCCAAAAACATTCAGTACTTC